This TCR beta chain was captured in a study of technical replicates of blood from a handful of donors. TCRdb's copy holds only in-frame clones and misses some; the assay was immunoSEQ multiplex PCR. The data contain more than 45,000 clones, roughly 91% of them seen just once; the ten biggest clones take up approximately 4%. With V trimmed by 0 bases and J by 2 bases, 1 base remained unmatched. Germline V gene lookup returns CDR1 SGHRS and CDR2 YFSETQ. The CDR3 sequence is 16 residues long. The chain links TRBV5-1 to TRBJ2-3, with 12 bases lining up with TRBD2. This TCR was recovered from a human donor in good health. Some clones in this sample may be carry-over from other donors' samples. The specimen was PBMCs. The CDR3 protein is CASSLGTSGATDTQYF. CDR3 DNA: TGCGCCAGCAGCTTGGGGACTAGCGGGGCCACAGATACGCAGTATTTT.